These T cell receptor beta chains were read from a single sample in a study of blood T cell repertoires in COVID-19. Assay used: immunoSEQ multiplex PCR; TCRdb lists only in-frame clones, some missing. Found here are tens of thousands of clones, around 80% of them singletons; the top ten hold around 6%. Sequenced sample: peripheral blood. Receptor source: an elderly woman with acute or convalescent COVID-19. Each CDR3 is given with its conserved first and last residue. A D gene is named only where the DNA matches it firmly. Size values are once, few and many counts, or a class for expanded clones, and some rows have none.

J | V | size | D | CDR3 | DNA
TRBJ1-3 | TRBV12-5 | NA | TRBD1 | CASGSKGQGSSGNTIYF | TGTGCTAGTGGTTCGAAGGGACAGGGATCGTCTGGAAACACCATATATTTT
TRBJ1-6 | TRBV5-6 | NA | TRBD1 | CATQYRGLNSPLHF | TGTGCCACTCAATACAGGGGGCTGAATTCACCCCTCCACTTT
TRBJ1-3 | TRBV15 | once | NA | CATSRELGGTGNTIYF | TGTGCCACCAGCAGAGAGTTAGGGGGTACTGGAAACACCATATATTTT
TRBJ1-1 | TRBV7-6 | few | NA | CASSSTGLNTEAFF | TGTGCCAGCAGCTCGACAGGTTTGAACACTGAAGCTTTCTTT
TRBJ2-3 | TRBV5-1 | NA | NA | CASSLAGQIFPSDTQYF | TGCGCCAGCAGCTTGGCGGGACAAATTTTTCCATCAGATACGCAGTATTTT
TRBJ2-5 | TRBV4-2 | once | NA | CASSQDPQFETQYF | TGTGCCAGCAGCCAAGATCCCCAGTTCGAGACCCAGTACTTC
TRBJ1-1 | TRBV16 | NA | TRBD1 | CASSLQGGQGAGEAFF | TGTGCCAGCAGCCTCCAGGGGGGACAGGGGGCTGGTGAAGCTTTCTTT
TRBJ1-6 | TRBV5-4 | NA | NA | CASRPEVPLGSPLHF | TGTGCCAGCAGGCCCGAGGTTCCTCTTGGTTCACCCCTCCACTTT
TRBJ1-2 | TRBV24-1 | NA | NA | CATNKPFRIYGYTF | TGTGCCACCAATAAGCCATTCAGGATCTATGGCTACACCTTC
TRBJ1-1 | TRBV6-6 | NA | NA | CASSSQGNTEAFF | TGTGCCAGCAGCTCACAGGGGAACACTGAAGCTTTCTTT
TRBJ1-1 | TRBV6-5 | NA | NA | CASSYSTRGGTEAFF | TGTGCCAGCAGTTACTCGACGCGGGGAGGCACTGAAGCTTTCTTT
TRBJ2-2 | TRBV11-2 | once | NA | CASSPSNTGELFF | TGTGCCAGCAGCCCATCGAACACCGGGGAGCTGTTTTTT
TRBJ2-1 | TRBV18 | NA | NA | CASSPGSSYNEQFF | TGTGCCAGCTCACCAGGGAGCTCCTACAATGAGCAGTTCTTC
TRBJ2-1 | TRBV2 | NA | NA | CATHTGGAYNEQFF | TGTGCCACCCATACGGGGGGCGCCTACAATGAGCAGTTCTTC
TRBJ1-2 | TRBV6-5 | NA | NA | CASSRTVNYGYTF | TGTGCCAGCAGCAGGACAGTTAACTATGGCTACACCTTC
TRBJ1-4 | TRBV4-1 | NA | NA | CASNGRAAANEKLFF | TGCGCCAGCAACGGGAGGGCGGCGGCTAATGAAAAACTGTTTTTT
TRBJ2-6 | TRBV19 | NA | NA | CASSTTARSGANVLTF | TGTGCCAGTAGTACGACTGCCCGCTCTGGGGCCAACGTCCTGACTTTC
TRBJ2-1 | TRBV5-1 | NA | NA | CASSPGRGKVIEQFF | TGCGCCAGCAGCCCCGGCAGGGGAAAGGTGATTGAGCAGTTCTTC
TRBJ1-4 | TRBV5-1 | NA | TRBD1 | CASSPTGATNEKLFF | TGCGCCAGCAGTCCGACAGGGGCAACTAATGAAAAACTGTTTTTT
TRBJ2-2 | TRBV5-4 | NA | TRBD1 | CASSLPGQGNTGELFF | TGTGCCAGCAGCCTGCCGGGACAGGGGAACACCGGGGAGCTGTTTTTT
TRBJ1-2 | TRBV25-1 | NA | TRBD1 | CASTRQGTNYGYTF | TGTGCCAGCACCCGACAGGGAACTAACTATGGCTACACCTTC
TRBJ2-5 | TRBV2 | NA | NA | CASSKRTGYQETQYF | TGTGCCAGCAGTAAGCGGACGGGGTACCAAGAGACCCAGTACTTC
TRBJ1-4 | TRBV5-1 | NA | NA | CASSLVGRGNEKLFF | TGCGCCAGCAGCTTGGTGGGTAGGGGTAATGAAAAACTGTTTTTT
TRBJ2-7 | TRBV5-1 | NA | TRBD1 | CASRGDSYEQYF | TGCGCCAGCAGGGGGGACAGCTACGAGCAGTACTTC
TRBJ2-1 | TRBV10-1 | once | NA | CASSGTVGNEQFF | TGCGCCAGCAGTGGGACAGTGGGCAATGAGCAGTTCTTC
TRBJ1-6 | TRBV19 | NA | TRBD1 | CATSTGTVGSSPLHF | TGTGCCACCTCAACCGGGACAGTCGGGTCGTCACCCCTCCACTTT
TRBJ2-7 | TRBV6-4 | NA | NA | CASSDHQRQGLTYEQYF | TGTGCCAGCAGTGACCACCAAAGACAGGGACTGACCTACGAGCAGTACTTC
TRBJ1-1 | TRBV12-3/TRBV12-4 | once | NA | CASSFGRGTEAFF | TGTGCCAGCAGTTTCGGCAGGGGCACTGAAGCTTTCTTT
TRBJ1-2 | TRBV5-1 | medium-sized | NA | CASSLALGFYGYTF | TGCGCCAGCAGCTTGGCCCTAGGTTTCTATGGCTACACCTTC
TRBJ1-5 | TRBV2 | NA | NA | CASSEARVGQPQHF | TGTGCCAGCAGTGAAGCGCGGGTGGGTCAGCCCCAGCATTTT
TRBJ2-3 | TRBV5-1 | NA | TRBD1 | CASGGQETDTQYF | TGCGCCAGCGGGGGACAGGAGACAGATACGCAGTATTTT
TRBJ2-3 | TRBV30 | NA | TRBD2 | CARTSGGTDTQYF | TGTGCCCGGACTAGCGGGGGCACAGATACGCAGTATTTT
TRBJ1-5 | TRBV5-1 | NA | TRBD1 | CASSPEGAGNQPQHF | TGCGCCAGCAGCCCGGAGGGGGCGGGCAATCAGCCCCAGCATTTT
TRBJ1-1 | TRBV3-1/TRBV3-2 | NA | TRBD1 | CASSKRTGHEKAAFF | TGTGCCAGCAGCAAGAGGACAGGTCACGAAAAGGCGGCTTTCTTT
TRBJ2-2 | TRBV3-1/TRBV3-2 | NA | NA | CASSQHPAGGPGELFF | TGTGCCAGCAGCCAACATCCGGCAGGGGGGCCCGGGGAGCTGTTTTTT
TRBJ2-6 | TRBV15 | NA | TRBD1 | CATTPGQGASGANVLTF | TGTGCCACCACCCCGGGACAGGGGGCTTCTGGGGCCAACGTCCTGACTTTC
TRBJ2-2 | TRBV18 | NA | NA | CASSPPIGNTGELFF | TGTGCCAGCTCACCCCCGATCGGGAACACCGGGGAGCTGTTTTTT
TRBJ1-6 | TRBV3-1/TRBV3-2 | NA | TRBD1 | CASSLEDRGNSPLHF | TGTGCCAGCAGCCTGGAGGACAGGGGCAATTCACCCCTCCACTTT
TRBJ1-1 | TRBV6-5 | NA | NA | CASVRGSSWNTEAFF | TGTGCCAGCGTACGAGGCAGCAGTTGGAACACTGAAGCTTTCTTT
TRBJ2-3 | TRBV7-9 | few | NA | CASSATGLRSTDTQYF | TGTGCCAGCAGCGCCACCGGGTTGCGAAGCACAGATACGCAGTATTTT
TRBJ1-3 | TRBV5-5 | NA | TRBD1 | CASSLRGGGNTIYF | TGTGCCAGCAGCTTGAGAGGGGGCGGAAACACCATATATTTT
TRBJ1-1 | TRBV12-3/TRBV12-4 | NA | TRBD1 | CASSPGTDEAFF | TGTGCCAGCAGTCCCGGGACAGACGAAGCTTTCTTT
TRBJ2-3 | TRBV3-1/TRBV3-2 | NA | TRBD2 | CASSQLAGGPSSTDTQYF | TGTGCCAGCAGCCAACTAGCGGGGGGGCCTAGTAGCACAGATACGCAGTATTTT
TRBJ1-2 | TRBV5-4 | NA | NA | CASSLVSGDYGYTF | TGTGCCAGCAGCTTGGTATCAGGGGACTATGGCTACACCTTC
TRBJ1-6 | TRBV3-1/TRBV3-2 | NA | TRBD1 | CASSLDGQGNSPLHF | TGTGCCAGCAGCCTAGACGGACAGGGGAATTCACCCCTCCACTTT
TRBJ2-3 | TRBV4-1 | NA | NA | CASSQVPFTDTQYF | TGCGCCAGCAGCCAAGTTCCTTTCACAGATACGCAGTATTTT
TRBJ1-3 | TRBV29-1 | NA | NA | CSVDITNSGNTIYF | TGCAGCGTTGACATCACTAACTCTGGAAACACCATATATTTT
TRBJ1-4 | TRBV3-1/TRBV3-2 | NA | NA | CASSPRQARGATNEKLFF | TGTGCCAGCAGCCCCCGACAGGCCAGGGGAGCAACTAATGAAAAACTGTTTTTT